Each of the 21 T cell receptor beta chains below was sequenced from the same sample in a study of blood T cell repertoires in COVID-19. Profiled with immunoSEQ multiplex PCR; TCRdb holds only in-frame clones, not every one. The sample has over 150,000 clones, approximately 88% seen once. The sample consisted of peripheral blood. These receptors were taken from a woman aged 55-70 years with acute or convalescent COVID-19.

V and J are TRBV28 and TRBJ1-2, with 7 nucleotides matching TRBD1. This CDR3 contains 16 residues. The J segment lost 8 bases and the V segment lost 3 bases, leaving 15 bases of the junction unmatched. The germline V gene encodes CDR1 MDHEN and CDR2 SYDVKM. CDR3 loop: CASSLVGGADVGGYTF. Here the CDR3 DNA reads TGTGCCAGCAGTTTGGTAGGGGGCGCGGATGTGGGAGGCTACACCTTC.

V usage is TRBV5-1 and J usage is TRBJ1-1; 9 nucleotides line up with TRBD1. The CDR3 consists of 15 residues. The germline gives CDR1 SGHRS, CDR2 YFSETQ. With 4 bases clipped from V and 0 bases from J, the junction kept 4 bases outside the gene matches. CDR3 nucleotides: TGCGCCAGCAGCCAAACAGGGGGCATGAACACTGAAGCTTTCTTT. Its protein is CASSQTGGMNTEAFF.

V is TRBV3-1 (or the pseudogene TRBV3-2) and J is TRBJ2-1; 11 bases fit TRBD2. This CDR3 has 19 residues. Germline CDR1 is LGHDT and CDR2 is YNNKEL (reference sequence). J lost 2 bases, V lost 1 base, and 10 bases had no gene match. CDR3 sequence reads: CASSQGSSGGLLTYNEQFF. The CDR3 nucleotides are TGTGCCAGCAGCCAAGGGTCTAGCGGGGGGCTATTAACCTACAATGAGCAGTTCTTC.

The chain employs TRBV12-5 and TRBJ1-6, with TRBD1 identical over 8 bases. V trimming: 9 bases; J trimming: 9 bases; junction bases outside the gene matches: 7. Germline assignment: CDR1 LGHNT and CDR2 FRNRAP. This CDR3 region has 13 residues. Here the CDR3 DNA reads TGTGCTAGCAACACAGGGGGAAGTTCACCCCTCCACTTT. Translated, it gives CASNTGGSSPLHF. Full variable domain (outside the CDR3, taken from reference TRBV12-5 and TRBJ1-6): DARVTQTPRHKVTEMGQEVTMRCQPILGHNTVFWYRQTMMQGLELLAYFRNRAPLDDSGMPKDRFSAEMPDATLATLKIQPSEPRDSAVYFCASNTGGSSPLHFGNGTRLTVT.

The chain combines TRBV7-8 with TRBJ1-2; D may be TRBD1 (6 bases). Germline V lookup: CDR1 SGHVS, CDR2 FQNEAQ. This CDR3 spans 13 amino acids. Trimming removed 1 base from V and 7 bases from J, with 10 bases in between. CDR3 region: CASSLESRGGYTF. The CDR3 bases are TGTGCCAGCAGCTTAGAATCCAGGGGTGGCTACACCTTC.

V is TRBV6-1 and J is TRBJ2-1; 9 positions agree with TRBD2. CDR3 size: 16 residues. The germline gives CDR1 MNHNS, CDR2 SASEGT. The V segment lost 6 bases and the J segment 9 bases; nucleotides outside the gene matches: 15. The CDR3 sequence is CASSEPGLAVMGEQFF. The CDR3 bases are TGTGCCAGCAGCGAACCGGGACTAGCAGTTATGGGTGAGCAGTTCTTC.

This sequence joins TRBV5-8 and TRBJ2-6; a weak D match, TRBD2 (5 bases). The CDR3 is made up of 15 amino acids. Trimming cost V 4 bases and J 0 bases, with 8 bases left between them. The germline V gene has CDR1 SGHTS and CDR2 YDEGEE. DNA of the CDR3: TGTGCCAGCAGCCGGGGAGTCTCTGGGGCCAACGTCCTGACTTTC. Protein sequence: CASSRGVSGANVLTF.

The V and J genes are TRBV7-2 and TRBJ2-2; TRBD1 aligns across 10 bases. Losses at the gene ends were 5 bases for V and 4 bases for J; bases not matched to a gene: 10. CDR1 is SGHTA and CDR2 is FQGNSA in the germline V gene. This CDR3 has 17 amino acids. CDR3 nucleotide sequence: TGTGCCAGCAGCCGCCCCGACAGGGGGCGTAGCACCGGGGAGCTGTTTTTT. Translated: CASSRPDRGRSTGELFF. Looking up the rest from reference TRBV7-2 and TRBJ2-2 gives the full variable domain: GAGVSQSPSNKVTEKGKDVELRCDPISGHTALYWYRQSLGQGLEFLIYFQGNSAPDKSGLPSDRFSAERTGGSVSTLTIQRTQQEDSAVYLCASSRPDRGRSTGELFFGEGSRLTVL.

The chain has TRBV27 and TRBJ2-3; 9 bases agree with TRBD1. Germline loops: CDR1 MNHEY, CDR2 SMNVEV (reference sequence). With V trimmed by 5 bases and J by 4 bases, 7 bases remained unmatched. CDR3 length: 15 amino acids. For the CDR3, the DNA is TGTGCCAGCAGTCAACGGGACAGGGAATCAGATACGCAGTATTTT. Its translation is CASSQRDRESDTQYF.

The V gene is TRBV18, the J gene TRBJ1-4, with D perhaps TRBD1 (5 bases). With 5 bases removed from V and 2 bases from J, the gap between germline ends came to 9 bases. The CDR3 sequence is 14 residues long. Per germline, CDR1 KGHSH and CDR2 LQKENI. The CDR3 DNA sequence: TGTGCCAGCTCAGGGGGGAAGACTAATGAAAAACTGTTTTTT. Encoded protein: CASSGGKTNEKLFF.

This rearrangement joins TRBV9 to TRBJ2-3; TRBD2 aligns across 8 bases. Germline V gene data show CDR1 as SGDLS and CDR2 as YYNGEE. Trimming cost V 0 bases and J 1 base; bases outside gene matches: 4. This CDR3 has 16 amino acids. This chain's CDR3 is CASSVEMTSGTDTQYF. In DNA form, the CDR3 reads TGTGCCAGCAGCGTAGAGATGACTAGCGGCACAGATACGCAGTATTTT.

This clone appeared once. The rearrangement links TRBV15 to TRBJ2-7, with no clear D. Germline CDR1 and CDR2: LNHNV and YYDKDF (reference sequence). This CDR3 is 13 amino acids long. The V end was cut by 0 bases, the J end by 5 bases, with 8 bases between. Here the CDR3 reads CATSRDIRDEQYF. CDR3 nucleotide sequence: TGTGCCACCAGCAGAGATATCCGGGACGAGCAGTACTTC.

In this sample, this clone turned up a few times. The V call is TRBV14, the J call TRBJ2-1, with TRBD1 identical over 8 bases. The V gene end was trimmed by 1 base and the J gene end by 10 bases; junction bases not matched to a gene: 12. The CDR3 is 16 residues long. Per the germline V gene, CDR1 is SGHDN and CDR2 is FVKESK. The CDR3 reads CASSQGTGSSSREQFF. For the CDR3, the DNA is TGTGCCAGCAGCCAAGGGACAGGGAGCTCCTCCAGGGAGCAGTTCTTC.

The gene calls are TRBV2 and TRBJ2-7, with TRBD1 matching over 7 bases. V was clipped by 9 bases and J by 2 bases; unmatched bases: 4. This CDR3 is 12 amino acids long. In germline, CDR1 is SNHLY, CDR2 FYNNEI. CDR3: CASRQGTYEQYF. The CDR3 nucleotides read TGTGCCAGTAGACAGGGTACCTACGAGCAGTACTTC.

The count of this clone is one. The V gene is TRBV5-8, the J gene TRBJ2-3; D remains unclear. Trimming shortened V by 2 bases and J by 3 bases, and 13 bases separated the two germline ends. Germline values: CDR1 SGHTS, CDR2 YDEGEE. The CDR3 runs to 15 residues. The CDR3 DNA reads as TGTGCCAGCAGCTTCTACTCAGCGACGACAGATACGCAGTATTTT. Translated: CASSFYSATTDTQYF. The whole variable domain, filled in from reference TRBV5-8 and TRBJ2-3, reads EAGVTQSPTHLIKTRGQQATLRCSPISGHTSVYWYQQALGLGLQFLLWYDEGEERNRGNFPPRFSGRQFPNYSSELNVNALELEDSALYLCASSFYSATTDTQYFGPGTRLTVL.

The chain is built from TRBV19 and TRBJ2-5; D remains unclear. Trimming took 1 base from V and 4 from J, leaving 4 bases between them. CDR1 and CDR2 from the germline V gene are LNHDA and SQIVND (reference sequence). The CDR3 totals 12 residues. CDR3 sequence (DNA): TGTGCCAGTAGTATAGCGGGAGAGACCCAGTACTTC. Translated: CASSIAGETQYF.

The chain employs TRBV24-1 and TRBJ2-7; the match to TRBD1 covers 10 bases. CDR3 size: 15 residues. The germline V gene has CDR1 KGHDR and CDR2 SFDVKD. Germline trimming cut 3 bases from V and 5 bases from J; bases unmatched to any gene: 6. CDR3 protein: CATSDTRQGADEQYF. The CDR3, as DNA: TGTGCCACCAGTGATACCCGACAGGGGGCCGACGAGCAGTACTTC.

The rearrangement links TRBV4-3 to TRBJ2-3, with TRBD2 as a possible D gene (7 bases). CDR1 is LGHNA and CDR2 is YSLEER in the germline V gene. V lost 3 bases and J 3 bases, leaving 16 bases between the germline ends. The CDR3 totals 16 residues. As DNA, the CDR3 is TGCGCCAGCAGCCAGTCGGGGGGCAGCCTAACAGATACGCAGTATTTT. Encoded protein: CASSQSGGSLTDTQYF.

The chain employs TRBV4-1 and TRBJ2-1, with TRBD1 matching over 8 bases. V lost 1 base, J lost 7 bases, and 9 bases stayed unmatched. Germline assignment: CDR1 MGHRA and CDR2 YSYEKL. The CDR3 runs to 16 residues. This CDR3 is CASSQGTGTGTNEQFF. The CDR3 region has the DNA TGCGCCAGCAGCCAAGGAACCGGGACAGGAACGAATGAGCAGTTCTTC.

The chain uses TRBV18 and TRBJ2-7; 9 positions match TRBD1. The V gene's germline CDR1 is KGHSH and CDR2 LQKENI. CDR3 length equals 14 residues. V shed 4 bases and J 7 bases; nucleotides not matched to a gene: 8. The CDR3 coding sequence is TGTGCCAGCTCACAAGGGACAGGGCTGTGGGAGCAGTACTTC. Residues: CASSQGTGLWEQYF.

This clone occurred once. The V and J genes are TRBV29-1 and TRBJ1-1; D is ambiguous. The V end was cut by 0 bases, the J end by 4 bases, with 9 bases between. This CDR3 region has 13 residues. Germline assignment: CDR1 SQVTM and CDR2 ANQGSEA. For the CDR3, the DNA is TGCAGCGTTGAAGATCACCGGGTCACTGAAGCTTTCTTT. It translates to CSVEDHRVTEAFF.